The rows below give T cell receptor beta chains drawn from one sample of a study of control samples from healthy donors and cancer patients. Sequenced by immunoSEQ multiplex PCR; TCRdb stores in-frame clones only, minus some. Among about 150,000 clones, 80% to 95% were seen once, and the ten largest hold more than 4.5%. Sequences were obtained from blood. These TCRs come from a man between 18 and 35 years old in good health. Each CDR3 is given with its conserved first and last residue. The D gene is left open where the match is weak. Not all rows give a size; the values are once, few, many and, for expanded clones, a class.

>NA|TRBJ2-3|TRBV4-2|NA
TGTGCCAGCAGCCAAGATCGGGCGACAGATACGCAGTATTTT
CASSQDRATDTQYF
>NA|TRBJ1-5|TRBV4-1|NA
TGCGCCAGCAGCCAAGTCAAGGGACAGCCCCAGCATTTT
CASSQVKGQPQHF
>NA|TRBJ2-7|TRBV14|NA
TGTGCCAGCAGCCAAAGAGCCTACGAGCAGTACTTC
CASSQRAYEQYF
>NA|TRBJ1-1|TRBV5-6|TRBD1
TGTGCCAGCAGCTCGGACAGGGGGCCTGGGACTGAAGCTTTCTTT
CASSSDRGPGTEAFF
>few|TRBJ1-2|TRBV6-2/TRBV6-3|NA
TGTGCCAGCAGTTACGTTTCGCAGGGTTCCACCTTC
CASSYVSQGSTF
>few|TRBJ1-4|TRBV19|TRBD1
TGTGCCAGTAGTAGCCGGGACAGCGATAATGAAAAACTGTTTTTT
CASSSRDSDNEKLFF
>NA|TRBJ2-1|TRBV2|NA
TGTGCCAGCAGTGAATCTGGGAATGAGCAGTTCTTC
CASSESGNEQFF
>NA|TRBJ2-2|TRBV27|TRBD1
TGTGCCAGCAGTGCCGGGACAGGGAGGGCCGGGGAGCTGTTTTTT
CASSAGTGRAGELFF
>NA|TRBJ2-1|TRBV6-2/TRBV6-3|TRBD2
TGTGCCAGCAGTTTCATGACTAGCGGGACATACAATGAGCAGTTCTTC
CASSFMTSGTYNEQFF
>NA|TRBJ1-6|TRBV10-3|NA
TGTGCCATCAGACAGGAAAGGGGGACCCTCCACTTT
CAIRQERGTLHF
>NA|TRBJ1-4|TRBV10-3|NA
TGTGCCATCAGTGAAACAGCGCATTCTAATGAAAAACTGTTTTTT
CAISETAHSNEKLFF
>once|TRBJ1-2|TRBV19|TRBD1
TGTGCCAGTATCGACCTTGGACAGGGAGGGATCTATGGCTACACCTTC
CASIDLGQGGIYGYTF
>NA|TRBJ2-2|TRBV5-1|NA
TGCGCCAGCAGCTCTATACTCCGGGACCCCGGCGCCCCGGGGGAGCTGTTTTTT
CASSSILRDPGAPGELFF
>once|TRBJ2-7|TRBV5-1|NA
TGCGCCAGCAGCTTTTCCTACGAGCAGTACTTC
CASSFSYEQYF
>NA|TRBJ2-7|TRBV3-1/TRBV3-2|TRBD1
TGTGCCAGCAGACAGGGGAGTACCTACGAGCAGTACTTC
CASRQGSTYEQYF
>NA|TRBJ1-1|TRBV3-1/TRBV3-2|NA
TGTGCCAGCAGCCAAGTGCAGGGCACTGAAGCTTTCTTT
CASSQVQGTEAFF
>NA|TRBJ1-5|TRBV27|NA
TGTGCCAGCAGTCAGCTGGCCGATAGCAATCAGCCCCAGCATTTT
CASSQLADSNQPQHF
>NA|TRBJ1-1|TRBV9|NA
TGTGCCAGCAGCCAGAATCCTAATTTTTCTGAAGCTTTCTTT
CASSQNPNFSEAFF
>NA|TRBJ2-7|TRBV5-1|NA
TGCGCCAGCAGCCTAGTTGATGGCGAGCAGTACTTC
CASSLVDGEQYF
>NA|TRBJ1-3|TRBV18|NA
TGTGCCAGCTCACCGGAACAGTTCCGTGCCGGAAACACCATATATTTT
CASSPEQFRAGNTIYF
>NA|TRBJ1-5|TRBV7-8|NA
TGTGCCAGCAGCTCAAAACGCGGGACGCGCAATCAGCCCCAGCATTTT
CASSSKRGTRNQPQHF
>NA|TRBJ2-1|TRBV9|NA
TGTGCCAGCAGCGTAGTCGCGGGGAGCTCCTACAATGAGCAGTTCTTC
CASSVVAGSSYNEQFF
>NA|TRBJ1-1|TRBV6-4|NA
TGTGCCAGCAGTTTAGACCAGGGAAGGAACACTGAAGCTTTCTTT
CASSLDQGRNTEAFF
>NA|TRBJ2-1|TRBV27|NA
TGTGCCAGCATGAGGAGGGCTTCCTACAATGAGCAGTTCTTC
CASMRRASYNEQFF
>once|TRBJ2-7|TRBV7-2|NA
TGTGCCAGCAGCTCCGCGGTCGGGTCCTACGAGCAGTACTTC
CASSSAVGSYEQYF
>NA|TRBJ2-2|TRBV14|TRBD2
TGTGCCAGCAGCCCCAGGAGCGGGGGGGGAACCGGGGAGCTGTTTTTT
CASSPRSGGGTGELFF
>NA|TRBJ2-5|TRBV9|NA
TGTGCCAGCAGCGTATCAGGGTGGGGAGAGACCCAGTACTTC
CASSVSGWGETQYF
>NA|TRBJ2-4|TRBV2|TRBD1
TGTGCCAGCAGTCGGGACAGGGAAAAAGCAGACAAAAACATTCAGTACTTC
CASSRDREKADKNIQYF
>NA|TRBJ2-1|TRBV27|NA
TGTGCCAGCAGATCCTATACCCCAGACCCTTACAATGAGCAGTTCTTC
CASRSYTPDPYNEQFF
>NA|TRBJ1-1|TRBV2|NA
TGTGCCAGCAGACGCGCCGCAGGCCAGGAAGCTTTCTTT
CASRRAAGQEAFF
>NA|TRBJ2-7|TRBV5-1|NA
TGCGCCAGCAGCTTGGATTTTGCGGGTGGGGACGAGCAGTACTTC
CASSLDFAGGDEQYF
>once|TRBJ2-1|TRBV19|TRBD2
TGTGCCAGTAGTATTCAGACTAGCGGGCTGTACAATGAGCAGTTCTTC
CASSIQTSGLYNEQFF
>NA|TRBJ2-1|TRBV7-9|NA
TGTGCCAGCAGCCGACGAGGGGAGCAGTTCTTC
CASSRRGEQFF
>NA|TRBJ2-7|TRBV7-2|TRBD1
TGTGCCAGCAGCTTTCCCCCGGGCGGAGTCGGACAGGGAGAGCAGTACTTC
CASSFPPGGVGQGEQYF
>NA|TRBJ1-5|TRBV12-3/TRBV12-4|NA
TGTGCCAGCAGATACGGGCCCCATCAGCCCCAGCATTTT
CASRYGPHQPQHF
>NA|TRBJ2-3|TRBV29-1|TRBD2
TGCAGCGCCCGGGGGGAGAACACAGATACGCAGTATTTT
CSARGENTDTQYF
>NA|TRBJ2-7|TRBV11-2|NA
TGTGCCAGCAGCCACTACGAGCAGTACTTC
CASSHYEQYF
>NA|TRBJ1-1|TRBV11-2|TRBD1
TGTGCCAGCACCCTACACAGGGGTGTAATCACTGAAGCTTTCTTT
CASTLHRGVITEAFF
>NA|TRBJ2-7|TRBV4-3|TRBD2
TGCGCCAGCAGCACGGGACTAGAGGCCTACGAGCAGTACTTC
CASSTGLEAYEQYF
>NA|TRBJ1-2|TRBV28|NA
TGTGCCAGCACCGCCGGGACCCGTTTCGGCTACACCTTC
CASTAGTRFGYTF
>NA|TRBJ1-6|TRBV4-1|TRBD1
TGCGCCAGCAGCCAGGACAGGGGGCGCGGGGCGCCCCTCCACTTT
CASSQDRGRGAPLHF
>NA|TRBJ2-5|TRBV6-6|TRBD1
TGTGCCAGCACCTCCAACCCGGGACAGGGTTCAGAGACCCAGTACTTC
CASTSNPGQGSETQYF
>NA|TRBJ2-7|TRBV28|TRBD2
TGTGCCAGCAGTTTACGGCGTAGCGGGAGGGCCTGGGGCCCCTACGAGCAGTACTTC
CASSLRRSGRAWGPYEQYF
>NA|TRBJ1-2|TRBV6-5|TRBD1
TGTGCCAGCAGTACCGGGACAGGGAACAACTATGGCTACACCTTC
CASSTGTGNNYGYTF
>NA|TRBJ1-2|TRBV30|NA
TGTGCCTGGAGTCAGGGACAACTCTATGGCTACACCTTC
CAWSQGQLYGYTF
>NA|TRBJ1-1|TRBV7-9|NA
TGTGCCAGCAGCTTATCACCGGGGGGCGCTTTCTTT
CASSLSPGGAFF
>NA|TRBJ1-6|TRBV19|NA
TGTGCCAGTAGCTTTCTGGGGAATAATTCACCCCTCCACTTT
CASSFLGNNSPLHF
>NA|TRBJ2-7|TRBV14|TRBD1
TGTGCCAGCAGCCAAGAACCCTTATGGGACAGGGATATATACGAGCAGTACTTC
CASSQEPLWDRDIYEQYF
>few|TRBJ1-3|TRBV5-1|NA
TGCGCCAGCAGCCCAGGACAGACTGGAAACACCATATATTTT
CASSPGQTGNTIYF
>NA|TRBJ1-2|TRBV14|NA
TGTGCCAGCAGCCAAGACAGGGCCGACGGATATGGCTACACCTTC
CASSQDRADGYGYTF
>NA|TRBJ1-4|TRBV4-1|TRBD1
TGCGCCAGCAGCTCAAGACAGGGGGAAGAAAAACTGTTTTTT
CASSSRQGEEKLFF
>NA|TRBJ1-1|TRBV4-1|NA
TGCGCCAGCAGCCAAGATCAGGAGGGGACTGAAGCTTTCTTT
CASSQDQEGTEAFF
>NA|TRBJ1-1|TRBV30|NA
TGTGCCTGGAGGTGGACAGCCAAGTCTGAAGCTTTCTTT
CAWRWTAKSEAFF
>NA|TRBJ2-7|TRBV6-5|TRBD1
TGTGCCAGCAGTTTTGACAGGGTCCCCTACGAGCAGTACTTC
CASSFDRVPYEQYF
>NA|TRBJ2-3|TRBV7-9|NA
TGTGCCAGCAGCCCGCGACAGAGCACAGATACGCAGTATTTT
CASSPRQSTDTQYF
>NA|TRBJ1-2|TRBV6-5|NA
TGTGCCAGCACCCCGGGAGGGGCTACTAACTATGGCTACACCTTC
CASTPGGATNYGYTF
>NA|TRBJ1-1|TRBV10-1|NA
TGCGCCAGCAGTGATGGGTTCCTCACTGAAGCTTTCTTT
CASSDGFLTEAFF
>NA|TRBJ1-2|TRBV19|NA
TGTGCCAGTAGTGCCACACCTGACTATGGCTACACCTTC
CASSATPDYGYTF
>NA|TRBJ1-1|TRBV6-2/TRBV6-3|NA
TGTGCCAGCAGCGAGGGGGGAGCAATGTCACTCGAACACAATGGTCCTGAAGCTTTCTTT
CASSEGGAMSLEHNGPEAFF
>NA|TRBJ1-6|TRBV4-1|NA
TGCGCCAGCAGCCAGTCCCTGGAGGGCTCCTATAATTCACCCCTCCACTTT
CASSQSLEGSYNSPLHF